This TCR beta chain was profiled in a study of response to subunit inactivated influenza vaccine. TCRdb analysed the RT-PCR reads with MiXCR anew, one entry per CDR3 protein. In the table there are about 540,000 distinct CDR3 sequences, approximately 22% of which are singletons. V gave up 6 bases and J gave up 6 bases, with 15 bases separating them. The CDR3 is 13 amino acids. Germline values: CDR1 LGHDT, CDR2 YNNKEL (reference sequence). These data are also associated with another study on T cells expressing NK-cell markers. From that report: The authors generated TCR beta cDNA through 5'RACE template switching with UMIs. Sorted CD3+CD56+NKG2C+, CD3+CD56+NKG2C- and CD3+CD56-NKG2C+ T cells supplied TCR beta repertoires. Top CD8+ clonotypes included the dominant CD3+CD56+NKG2C+ clonotypes in six donors.

This TCR was sampled from a man aged 45-65 years who received an inactivated influenza vaccine. This sample comprised CD4+ T cells sorted from PBMCs, obtained less than 13 days after vaccination. V and J are TRBV3-1 and TRBJ2-7, with a tentative D call TRBD2 (5 bases). CDR3 protein: CASRGPRGGEQYF. The CDR3 nucleotides are TGTGCCAGCAGAGGCCCCCGGGGTGGCGAGCAGTACTTC.